The 2 T cell receptor beta chains given below trace back to one sample, sequenced in a study of regulatory T cells in long-lasting Graves disease. The time point was: newly diagnosed GD, antithyroid drugs for less than 3 months. There was RNA extracted from PBMCs, and the TCR library was made from it. With iRepertoire HTBI primers and Arm-PCR of CDR3 regions, TCR beta libraries were built. From the multiplex PCR reads, TCRdb called clonotypes with MiXCR, one entry per CDR3 protein. Of roughly 500,000 distinct CDR3 sequences listed, 12% to 15% are singletons. This sample was also put to use in a study of T cells in Graves' hyperthyroidism and ophthalmopathy.

The sample in question was peripheral blood mononuclear cells (PBMCs), obtained at new diagnosis, from a patient treated with antithyroid drugs. These receptor sequences come from a woman aged 45 to 65 with Graves disease.

The table lists this clonotype with many counts. The V gene is TRBV6-1, the J gene TRBJ2-2, with 8 bases fitting TRBD1. Germline assignment: CDR1 MNHNS and CDR2 SASEGT. CDR3 size: 17 residues. V shed 3 bases and J 3 bases; nucleotides not matched to a gene: 9. The CDR3 spells CASSDAGGLRDTGELFF. The CDR3 DNA reads TGTGCCAGCAGTGATGCAGGGGGCTTACGGGACACCGGGGAGCTGTTTTTT.

This chain connects TRBV25-1 to TRBJ2-1, with 11 bases identical to TRBD2. Germline CDR1 is MGHDK and CDR2 is SYGVNS. V lost 3 bases, J lost 4 bases, and 5 bases stayed unmatched. This CDR3 contains 16 residues. The chain's CDR3 is CASSEPGTSGYNEQFF. DNA of the CDR3: TGTGCCAGCAGTGAGCCCGGGACTAGCGGTTACAATGAGCAGTTCTTC.